The 17 T cell receptor beta chains listed next were all sequenced from one sample in a study of identical twins. One entry per CDR3 protein, called by TCRdb with MiXCR from the 5' RACE reads. Here the sample spans 450,000 to 650,000 distinct CDR3 sequences, around 15% being singletons. The same specimen was also included in a second study, on yellow fever vaccine responses in identical twins.

The sample comprised CD4+ T cells sorted from blood. Receptors were obtained from a woman aged 18-29 years in good health.

The chain carries TRBV5-1 and TRBJ2-3, with 13 bases matching TRBD2. This CDR3 region has 16 residues. CDR1 and CDR2 from the germline V gene are SGHRS and YFSETQ. The junction had 9 bases not matched to a gene; V was cut back by 6 bases and J by 5 bases. Here the CDR3 reads CASNSLAGGPQDTQYF. The CDR3 DNA sequence: TGCGCCAGCAACTCACTAGCGGGAGGGCCGCAAGATACGCAGTATTTT.

Here the CDR3 reads CASSRGGGTQYF. The DNA of the CDR3 is TGTGCCAGCAGTCGCGGGGGGGGTACGCAGTATTTT. The rearrangement joins TRBV12-3 or TRBV12-4 to TRBJ2-3, with 9 positions matching TRBD2. The CDR3 sequence is 12 residues long. V was clipped by 5 bases and J by 8 bases; unmatched bases: 2.

This clonotype was picked up a small number of times. The J gene is TRBJ2-5, the V gene TRBV20-1, with D tentatively TRBD1 or TRBD2 (5 bases each). From germline, CDR1 is DFQATT and CDR2 SNEGSKA (reference sequence). The CDR3 contains 14 residues. With 1 base removed from V and 0 bases from J, the gap between germline ends came to 9 bases. The CDR3 here is CSARGGGYQETQYF. The CDR3 bases are TGCAGTGCTAGAGGTGGGGGATACCAAGAGACCCAGTACTTC.

This chain joins TRBV11-2 and TRBJ2-3; 8 nucleotides match TRBD2. V shed 1 base and J 2 bases; nucleotides not matched to a gene: 8. The germline V gene encodes CDR1 SGHAT and CDR2 FQNNGV. The CDR3 covers 17 residues. The CDR3 region is CASSLVVTGGNTDTQYF. DNA for the CDR3: TGTGCCAGCAGCTTAGTGGTGACGGGGGGGAACACAGATACGCAGTATTTT.

V usage is TRBV7-8 and J usage is TRBJ2-3, with TRBD2 matching 7 bases. After removal of 4 bases from V and 1 base from J, the junction contained 5 bases not matched to a gene. This CDR3 region has 15 residues. CDR1 is SGHVS, CDR2 FQNEAQ, per germline. This CDR3 is CASSSSAGGTDTQYF. In nucleotides, the CDR3 is TGTGCCAGCAGCTCTTCGGCGGGAGGCACAGATACGCAGTATTTT.

There are a few counts of this clonotype. This chain uses TRBV20-1 with TRBJ2-1; 14 positions agree with TRBD2. This CDR3 spans 15 amino acids. V lost 2 bases, J lost 6 bases, and 3 bases stayed unmatched. The germline gives CDR1 DFQATT, CDR2 SNEGSKA (reference sequence). The CDR3 spells CSARSGTSGGNEQFF. Written as DNA, the CDR3 is TGCAGTGCTAGATCGGGGACTAGCGGGGGCAATGAGCAGTTCTTC.

This clonotype has a handful of counts. The V and J genes are TRBV7-9 and TRBJ1-1; no definite D call. Trimming took 1 base from V and 3 from J, leaving 6 bases between them. The CDR3 runs 13 residues. Germline lookup yields CDR1 SEHNR and CDR2 FQNEAQ (reference sequence). Here the CDR3 reads CASSLEGDTEAFF. As DNA, the CDR3 is TGTGCCAGCAGCTTAGAAGGTGACACTGAAGCTTTCTTT.

V is TRBV12-5 and J is TRBJ1-1; the D is unclear. V was shortened by 2 bases and J by 1 base, with 5 bases between the two germline ends. The CDR3 contains 13 residues. Per the germline V gene, CDR1 is LGHNT and CDR2 is FRNRAP. The CDR3 spells CASGLMRNTEAFF. The CDR3 DNA is TGTGCTAGTGGTTTGATGAGGAACACTGAAGCTTTCTTT.

This chain links TRBV2 with TRBJ1-1, with D possibly matching TRBD1 (6 bases). Between the trimmed V and J ends, which lost 7 bases and 6 bases, there was a span of 12 bases. The CDR3 is made up of 12 amino acids. Looked up from germline, CDR1 is SNHLY and CDR2 is FYNNEI. CDR3 in amino acids: CASTQGTAEAFF. In nucleotides, the CDR3 is TGTGCCAGCACGCAGGGGACCGCTGAAGCTTTCTTT.

This clonotype has ten or more counts. The J gene is TRBJ1-1, the V gene TRBV12-3 or TRBV12-4; weak D call: TRBD1 (5 bases). Trimming stripped 5 bases from V and 3 bases from J, with 10 bases between. CDR3 length: 13 amino acids. The DNA for the CDR3 is TGTGCCAGCAGTCAGACAGTATACACTGAAGCTTTCTTT. This encodes CASSQTVYTEAFF.

This clonotype has a handful of counts. The chain carries TRBV19 and TRBJ1-6, with D hard to call. This CDR3 is built from 14 residues. The V gene's germline CDR1 is LNHDA and CDR2 SQIVND (reference sequence). Trimming stripped 5 bases from V and 7 bases from J, with 12 bases between. This CDR3 reads CASSLRPPNSPLHF. CDR3 DNA sequence: TGTGCCAGTAGTCTGCGGCCTCCGAATTCACCCCTCCACTTT. The whole variable domain, filled in from reference TRBV19 and TRBJ1-6, reads DGGITQSPKYLFRKEGQNVTLSCEQNLNHDAMYWYRQDPGQGLRLIYYSQIVNDFQKGDIAEGYSVSREKKESFPLTVTSAQKNPTAFYLCASSLRPPNSPLHFGNGTRLTVT.

This chain links TRBV11-2 with TRBJ2-3, with 10 bases matching TRBD2. Germline CDR1 SGHAT, CDR2 FQNNGV. Unmatched junction bases numbered 6, after V lost 5 bases and J lost 4 bases. CDR3 length: 15 amino acids. CDR3 bases: TGTGCCAGCAGCGGGACTAGCGATGCGGCAGATACGCAGTATTTT. The encoded protein is CASSGTSDAADTQYF.

The chain recombines TRBV15 with TRBJ1-2, with TRBD1 identical over 9 bases. The CDR3 runs 16 residues. V dropped 1 base and J dropped 7; count of bases not matched to a gene: 10. Germline values: CDR1 LNHNV, CDR2 YYDKDF (reference sequence). CDR3 region: CATSRGMTGTGSGYTF. CDR3 nucleotides: TGTGCCACCAGCAGAGGGATGACCGGGACAGGGTCTGGCTACACCTTC.

This clonotype has more than one count but fewer than ten. The chain links TRBV20-1 to TRBJ1-1; D may be TRBD1 (5 bases). CDR1 DFQATT and CDR2 SNEGSKA come from the germline V gene (reference sequence). CDR3 length equals 13 residues. CDR3 in DNA: TGCAGCACGACGACAGACCAGAACACTGAAGCTTTCTTT. It yields the protein CSTTTDQNTEAFF.

CDR3 sequence (DNA): TGTGCCAGCAGTTTGACAGGGGGCGCGAACACTGAAGCTTTCTTT. Residues: CASSLTGGANTEAFF. The genes are TRBV27 and TRBJ1-1; 10 bases agree with TRBD1. This CDR3 has 15 amino acids. Germline trimming cut 3 bases from V and 1 base from J; bases unmatched to any gene: 2. CDR1 and CDR2 from the germline V gene are MNHEY and SMNVEV (reference sequence).

This clonotype was detected only a few times. The chain combines TRBV6-2 or TRBV6-3 with TRBJ1-3; possible D gene TRBD1, 6 bases. The germline gives CDR1 MNHEY, CDR2 SVGEGT. V shed 6 bases and J shed 0 bases, with 18 bases lying between them. CDR3 length: 17 residues. CDR3 nucleotides: TGTGCCAGCAGCTCCGGGCCGGGGGCTTACTCTGGAAACACCATATATTTT. Translation gives CASSSGPGAYSGNTIYF.

This clonotype was seen ten or more times. The chain recombines TRBV5-1 with TRBJ2-1, with 7 bases lining up with TRBD1. CDR3 length equals 15 residues. Germline CDR1 reads SGHRS; CDR2 reads YFSETQ. V lost 1 base to trimming and J lost 0 bases; unmatched junction nucleotides: 1. CDR3 nucleotide sequence: TGCGCCAGCAGCTTGAGACAGGGCTCCTACAATGAGCAGTTCTTC. This encodes CASSLRQGSYNEQFF.